Each of the 31 T cell receptor beta chains below was sequenced from the same sample in a study of neurological immune-mediated disorders. The time point denotes: longitudinal time-point 1 (baseline). TCRdb called the 5' RACE reads again in MiXCR, with one record for every CDR3 protein. The repertoire holds 35,000 or so distinct CDR3 sequences, with roughly 3.2% as singletons. The source material was PBMCs. The receptors come from a woman aged 55-75 years with multiple sclerosis.

This clonotype occurred many times. CDR3 residues: CASSLGTANTEAFF. The CDR3 bases are TGTGCCAGCAGCTTAGGGACAGCGAACACTGAAGCTTTCTTT. The chain recombines TRBV7-6 with TRBJ1-1; D possibly corresponds to TRBD1 (6 bases). Trimming removed 1 base from V and 1 base from J, with 7 bases in between. Germline V CDR1 and CDR2: SGHVS, FNYEAQ. This CDR3 has 14 amino acids.

This clonotype has ten or more counts. This chain joins TRBV7-8 and TRBJ2-3, with TRBD2 matching over 8 bases. V was clipped by 1 base and J by 6 bases; unmatched bases: 9. Germline-derived CDR1 and CDR2 are SGHVS and FQNEAQ. The CDR3 contains 16 residues. Written as DNA, the CDR3 is TGTGCCAGCAGCTTAGAAACCGGGGGGGCATGGGATACGCAGTATTTT. Amino acid sequence: CASSLETGGAWDTQYF.

Ten or more counts support this clonotype. The genes are TRBV7-6 and TRBJ2-3; D possibly corresponds to TRBD2 (7 bases). The germline V gene encodes CDR1 SGHVS and CDR2 FNYEAQ. V shed 1 base and J shed 4 bases, with 12 bases lying between them. CDR3 length: 15 residues. The CDR3 DNA is TGTGCCAGCAGCTTAGGCGGGGGCAGCGCAGATACGCAGTATTTT. Its translation: CASSLGGGSADTQYF.

This clonotype appeared many times. The chain combines TRBV20-1 with TRBJ2-6; tentatively, D is TRBD2 (5 bases). The CDR3 contains 15 residues. Per germline, CDR1 DFQATT and CDR2 SNEGSKA (reference sequence). Between the trimmed V and J ends, which lost 6 bases and 0 bases, there was a span of 12 bases. DNA of the CDR3: TGCAGTGCCTCTCTAGCCTTCTCTGGGGCCAACGTCCTGACTTTC. Translation gives CSASLAFSGANVLTF.

This clonotype was detected ten times or more. This rearrangement joins TRBV6-1 to TRBJ1-2, with 10 bases fitting TRBD1. V lost 6 bases to trimming and J lost 4 bases; unmatched junction nucleotides: 11. The CDR3 is 16 residues long. Germline values: CDR1 MNHNS, CDR2 SASEGT. CDR3 in amino acids: CASRATGGRFGYGYTF. The CDR3, as DNA: TGTGCCAGCAGGGCGACAGGGGGCCGCTTTGGCTATGGCTACACCTTC.

Within the sample, this clonotype is medium-sized. The chain couples TRBV7-2 to TRBJ2-3, with D uncertain. V shed 3 bases and J shed 6 bases, with 7 bases lying between them. CDR1 SGHTA and CDR2 FQGNSA come from the germline V gene. CDR3 length: 12 amino acids. The CDR3 nucleotides are TGTGCCAGCAGCTTTCTGGGGGATACGCAGTATTTT. This gives the protein CASSFLGDTQYF.

This clonotype was counted many times. V and J are TRBV7-2 and TRBJ2-3; 13 nucleotides match TRBD2. CDR1 and CDR2 (germline): SGHTA, FQGNSA. The CDR3 has 16 residues. V shed 4 bases and J 4 bases; nucleotides not matched to a gene: 5. The CDR3 coding sequence is TGTGCCAGCAGCTCAGGACTAGCGGGGGTCTCAGATACGCAGTATTTT. It translates to CASSSGLAGVSDTQYF.

In this sample, this clonotype turned up many times. V usage is TRBV5-1 and J usage is TRBJ2-5, with D maybe TRBD1 (5 bases). Germline CDR1 and CDR2: SGHRS and YFSETQ. This CDR3 contains 16 residues. With 0 bases removed from V and 5 bases from J, the gap between germline ends came to 17 bases. The CDR3 DNA reads TGCGCCAGCAGCTTGGACGGGCAGGGCATCGGGGAGACCCAGTACTTC. This encodes CASSLDGQGIGETQYF. The full variable domain, rest sourced from reference TRBV5-1 and TRBJ2-5, is KAGVTQTPRYLIKTRGQQVTLSCSPISGHRSVSWYQQTPGQGLQFLFEYFSETQRNKGNFPGRFSGRQFSNSRSEMNVSTLELGDSALYLCASSLDGQGIGETQYFGPGTRLLVL.

This clonotype was observed many times. The J gene is TRBJ2-2, the V gene TRBV5-6, with D possibly TRBD2 on 6 matching bases. This CDR3 has 12 amino acids. The V end was cut by 5 bases, the J end by 6 bases, with 8 bases between. CDR1 is SGHDT and CDR2 is YYEEEE in the germline V gene. CDR3 DNA: TGTGCCAGCAGGGAGGGACCCGGGGAGCTGTTTTTT. Protein: CASREGPGELFF.

This clonotype was observed at least ten times. The rearrangement joins TRBV3-1 to TRBJ1-4, with TRBD1 matching 8 bases. This CDR3 comprises 15 residues. Germline V gives CDR1 LGHDT, CDR2 YNNKEL (reference sequence). V was pared by 4 bases and J by 7 bases, with 8 bases of the junction left unmatched. CDR3: CASSLRTGRGEKLFF. The CDR3 nucleotides are TGTGCCAGCAGCCTTCGGACAGGGAGGGGTGAAAAACTGTTTTTT.

This clonotype was picked up many times. The chain employs TRBV6-6 and TRBJ1-2; TRBD1 matches at 12 bases. CDR1 is MNHNY, CDR2 SVGAGI, per germline (reference sequence). Trimming cost V 4 bases and J 8 bases; bases outside gene matches: 11. CDR3 length: 16 residues. DNA of the CDR3: TGTGCCAGCAGTTCTCCGGTCGGGACAGGGGGCGAGGGCTACACCTTC. Encoded protein: CASSSPVGTGGEGYTF.

This clonotype was observed many times. This chain connects TRBV20-1 to TRBJ2-7, with 7 bases identical to TRBD1. V shed 5 bases, J shed 3 bases, and the junction held 4 bases outside the gene matches. Germline assignment: CDR1 DFQATT and CDR2 SNEGSKA (reference sequence). The CDR3 runs to 12 residues. The CDR3 DNA follows: TGCAGTGCTGACCGGGACAGCTACGAGCAGTACTTC. Translated: CSADRDSYEQYF.

This clonotype came up many times. This chain links TRBV5-1 with TRBJ1-1; maybe TRBD1 (5 bases). V lost 3 bases to trimming and J lost 6 bases, with 12 bases between them. The germline V gene has CDR1 SGHRS and CDR2 YFSETQ. The CDR3 extends over 13 amino acids. CDR3 coding DNA: TGCGCCAGCAGCTCTCAGGGTGGGGCTGAAGCTTTCTTT. Translated, it gives CASSSQGGAEAFF.

The sample holds many counts of this clonotype. The chain carries TRBV20-1 and TRBJ1-6; TRBD1 matches 7 bases. Germline assignment: CDR1 DFQATT and CDR2 SNEGSKA (reference sequence). This CDR3 comprises 16 residues. J lost 7 bases, V lost 4 bases, and 13 bases had no gene match. CDR3 nucleotides: TGCAGTGCTAAACTTACCCGACAGGGTGGCAATTCACCCCTCCACTTT. It codes for CSAKLTRQGGNSPLHF.

This clonotype was recorded at least ten times. V gene TRBV7-9 combines with J gene TRBJ2-7; maybe TRBD2 (6 bases). The germline CDR1 and CDR2 sequences are SEHNR and FQNEAQ (reference sequence). V was pared by 5 bases and J by 4 bases, with 9 bases between. The CDR3 is 12 amino acids. The CDR3 loop reads CASSPREYEQYF. The CDR3 region has the DNA TGTGCCAGCAGCCCCCGGGAGTACGAGCAGTACTTC. Full variable domain (remainder filled in from reference TRBV7-9 and TRBJ2-7): DTGVSQNPRHKITKRGQNVTFRCDPISEHNRLYWYRQTLGQGPEFLTYFQNEAQLEKSRLLSDRFSAERPKGSFSTLEIQRTEQGDSAMYLCASSPREYEQYFGPGTRLTVT.

This clonotype was observed at least ten times. This chain joins TRBV6-6 and TRBJ2-1; 11 bases match TRBD2. After removal of 5 bases from V and 10 bases from J, the junction contained 13 bases not matched to a gene. The CDR3 totals 16 residues. CDR1 is MNHNY, CDR2 SVGAGI, per germline (reference sequence). CDR3 sequence reads: CASSRMTSGVAGEQFF. CDR3 in DNA: TGTGCCAGCAGTCGCATGACTAGCGGGGTAGCAGGAGAGCAGTTCTTC.

This clonotype was picked up many times. The CDR3 DNA sequence: TGTGCCAGCAGCCAAGATCGCCTGCGGACCGGGGAGCTGTTTTTT. It translates to CASSQDRLRTGELFF. The chain is built from TRBV14 and TRBJ2-2, with D unresolved. The CDR3 is 15 amino acids. CDR1 is SGHDN, CDR2 FVKESK, per germline. Trimming pared 0 bases from V and 5 bases from J, leaving 10 bases between.

This clonotype came up many times. This sequence joins TRBV19 and TRBJ2-1, with TRBD1 matching over 7 bases. V shed 10 bases, J shed 7 bases, and the junction held 16 bases outside the gene matches. Germline loops: CDR1 LNHDA, CDR2 SQIVND (reference sequence). The CDR3 loop spans 15 amino acids. In DNA, the CDR3 is TGTGCCACCGTCCAAGGGGGCGCGGGTAGGAATGAGCAGTTCTTC. The encoded protein is CATVQGGAGRNEQFF.

This clonotype was recorded at least ten times. The CDR3 DNA is TGTGCCAGCAGCTTAGGTACTACCGCCTCCTACGAGCAGTACTTC. Translated: CASSLGTTASYEQYF. J is TRBJ2-7 and V is TRBV7-6, with D uncertain. Trimming left V 1 base short and J 0 bases short, with 10 bases between. The CDR3 spans 15 residues. Germline V gene data show CDR1 as SGHVS and CDR2 as FNYEAQ.

This clonotype was detected ten times or more. The chain links TRBV5-1 to TRBJ2-2; D is tentatively TRBD1 or TRBD2 (6 bases each). This CDR3 contains 14 residues. Trimming removed 3 bases from V and 7 bases from J, with 13 bases in between. Germline assignment: CDR1 SGHRS and CDR2 YFSETQ. The CDR3 is CASSSLGGNGELFF. The CDR3 DNA follows: TGCGCCAGCAGCTCCCTAGGGGGGAACGGGGAGCTGTTTTTT.

As regards this clonotype: Because the CDR3's place on the DNA is in doubt, the DNA is left out and the CDR3 is given as listed by TCRdb. The J gene is TRBJ2-2, the V gene TRBV5-6; TRBD2 is the table's D call, not checked against the DNA. Including both end residues, the CDR3 is 21 amino acids long. Germline V CDR1 and CDR2: SGHDT, YYEEEE. This CDR3 is CDSSFYICSARRRGATGELFF.

This clonotype has at least ten counts. J is TRBJ2-1 and V is TRBV5-1; D is possibly TRBD2 (6 bases). The germline V gene encodes CDR1 SGHRS and CDR2 YFSETQ. The CDR3 contains 15 residues. V lost 0 bases to trimming and J lost 0 bases, with 7 bases between them. The CDR3 region has the DNA TGCGCCAGCAGCTTGGACGGGAGCTCCTACAATGAGCAGTTCTTC. Residues: CASSLDGSSYNEQFF.

This clonotype was observed at least ten times. V gene TRBV12-3 or TRBV12-4 combines with J gene TRBJ2-1, with D maybe TRBD2 (6 bases). Deletions cut 5 bases from V and 10 bases from J, with 15 bases between. This CDR3 spans 13 amino acids. DNA for the CDR3: TGTGCCAGCAGTGGGACTTCCTTGGGGGAGCAGTTCTTC. Amino acid sequence: CASSGTSLGEQFF.

This clonotype was detected ten times or more. The genes are TRBV5-1 and TRBJ2-1, with 9 bases aligning to TRBD1. This CDR3 contains 14 residues. The trim removed 4 bases at V and 5 bases at J, leaving 4 bases unmatched. Germline CDR1 SGHRS, CDR2 YFSETQ. This CDR3 is CASSRDRVDNEQFF. CDR3 nucleotide sequence: TGCGCCAGCAGCAGGGACAGGGTGGACAATGAGCAGTTCTTC. Combining the CDR3 with reference TRBV5-1 and TRBJ2-1 gives the whole variable domain KAGVTQTPRYLIKTRGQQVTLSCSPISGHRSVSWYQQTPGQGLQFLFEYFSETQRNKGNFPGRFSGRQFSNSRSEMNVSTLELGDSALYLCASSRDRVDNEQFFGPGTRLTVL.

This clonotype was seen many times. The rearrangement links TRBV5-1 to TRBJ1-1; 10 bases map to TRBD1. Germline assignment: CDR1 SGHRS and CDR2 YFSETQ. The CDR3 length is 17 residues. The V segment lost 2 bases and the J segment 5 bases; nucleotides outside the gene matches: 12. The CDR3 here is CASSLLPGQGTGTEAFF. DNA of the CDR3: TGCGCCAGCAGCTTACTACCGGGACAGGGGACGGGGACTGAAGCTTTCTTT.

This clonotype was recorded at least ten times. The chain employs TRBV7-8 and TRBJ2-1; TRBD1 might be the D (5 bases). Germline assignment: CDR1 SGHVS and CDR2 FQNEAQ. The CDR3 is 13 amino acids. Trimming left V 7 bases short and J 5 bases short, with 12 bases between. The CDR3, as DNA: TGTGCCAGCACCCCAGGGTCAGACAATGAGCAGTTCTTC. This translates into CASTPGSDNEQFF.

This clonotype has ten or more counts. V and J are TRBV5-1 and TRBJ2-1; the match to TRBD2 covers 14 bases. CDR1 SGHRS and CDR2 YFSETQ come from the germline V gene. After removal of 3 bases from V and 7 bases from J, the junction contained 6 bases not matched to a gene. The CDR3 is 16 residues long. The CDR3 DNA is TGCGCCAGCAGCTGGACGACTAGCGGGGGGGCGAATGAGCAGTTCTTC. This encodes CASSWTTSGGANEQFF.

This clonotype was found many times. The J gene is TRBJ1-5, the V gene TRBV3-1; D unclear. V was clipped by 0 bases and J by 5 bases, with 2 bases between them. The CDR3 loop spans 12 amino acids. Germline CDR1 LGHDT, CDR2 YNNKEL (reference sequence). The CDR3 region has the DNA TGTGCCAGCAGCCAAGAAGATCAGCCCCAGCATTTT. The encoded protein is CASSQEDQPQHF.

This clonotype occurred many times. The chain uses TRBV4-1 and TRBJ2-5; maybe TRBD1 (6 bases). Between the trimmed V and J ends, which lost 0 bases and 0 bases, there was a span of 17 bases. The CDR3 contains 18 residues. CDR1 MGHRA and CDR2 YSYEKL come from the germline V gene. The CDR3: CASSQDTGTQGYQETQYF. CDR3 DNA: TGCGCCAGCAGCCAAGATACCGGGACACAGGGATACCAAGAGACCCAGTACTTC.

In this sample, this clonotype turned up many times. This rearrangement joins TRBV14 to TRBJ2-3, with D uncertain. Germline V gene sequence: CDR1 SGHDN, CDR2 FVKESK. The ends were cut back, 4 bases at V and 9 bases at J, with 8 bases in the middle. The CDR3 length is 11 residues. The CDR3 DNA reads as TGTGCCAGCAGCCCCTCCTACACGCAGTATTTT. Translating it yields CASSPSYTQYF.

In this sample, this clonotype turned up many times. The chain has TRBV2 and TRBJ2-1; a possible D gene is TRBD1 (6 bases). Germline assignment: CDR1 SNHLY and CDR2 FYNNEI. The CDR3 contains 14 residues. Trimming cost V 7 bases and J 1 base, with 11 bases left between them. CDR3 residues: CASTYTGSYNEQFF. Here the CDR3 DNA reads TGTGCCAGCACCTATACAGGGTCCTACAATGAGCAGTTCTTC.